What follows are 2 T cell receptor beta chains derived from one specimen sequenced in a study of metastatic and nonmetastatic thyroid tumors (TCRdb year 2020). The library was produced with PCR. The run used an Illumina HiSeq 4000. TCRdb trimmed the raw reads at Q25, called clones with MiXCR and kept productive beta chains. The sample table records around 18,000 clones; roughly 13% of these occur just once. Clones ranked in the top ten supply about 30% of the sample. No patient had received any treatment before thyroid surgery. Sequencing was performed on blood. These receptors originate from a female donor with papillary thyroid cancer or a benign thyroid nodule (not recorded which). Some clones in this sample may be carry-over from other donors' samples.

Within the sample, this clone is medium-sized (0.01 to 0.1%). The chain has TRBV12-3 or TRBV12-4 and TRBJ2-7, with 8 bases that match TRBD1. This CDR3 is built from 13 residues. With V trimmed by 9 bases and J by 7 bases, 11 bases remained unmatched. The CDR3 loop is CASKDQGAREQYF. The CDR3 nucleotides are TGTGCCAGTAAGGACCAGGGGGCGAGGGAGCAGTACTTC.

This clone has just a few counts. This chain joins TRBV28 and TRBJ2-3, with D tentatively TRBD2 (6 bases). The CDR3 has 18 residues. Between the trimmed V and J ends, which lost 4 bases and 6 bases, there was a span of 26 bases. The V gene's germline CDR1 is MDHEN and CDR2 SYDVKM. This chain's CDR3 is CASSSGPSGGEGRDTQYF. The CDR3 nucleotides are TGTGCCAGCAGTTCCGGACCTTCGGGCGGCGAGGGGAGGGATACGCAGTATTTT. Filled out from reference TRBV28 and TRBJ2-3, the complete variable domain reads DVKVTQSSRYLVKRTGEKVFLECVQDMDHENMFWYRQDPGLGLRLIYFSYDVKMKEKGDIPEGYSVSREKKERFSLILESASTNQTSMYLCASSSGPSGGEGRDTQYFGPGTRLTVL.